Below, one T cell receptor (beta chain) is given with its context. Its specificity is unknown. The germline V gene encodes CDR1 SGHDT and CDR2 YYEEEE. V shed 1 base, J shed 5 bases, and the junction held 7 bases outside the gene matches. The CDR3 has 16 amino acids. The source of the sample is a study of shared clonotypes between healthy human individuals. The wider study: The plates for each donor numbered three CD4 naive, three CD4 memory, two CD8 naive and one CD8 memory. Study-level points and caveats: Clonotypes shared by all four donors outscored non-shared clonotypes in generation probability.

The study separated CD4+ cells into CD45RA+ naive and CD45RA-negative memory subsets. Deep-level assay runs were performed. The method was immunoSEQ multiplex PCR; TCRdb's version includes in-frame clones alone and lacks a portion of them. The sample consists of around 940,000 clones, 70% to 85% of them appearing once. The sequenced material came from memory CD4+ T cells sorted from blood. Subset described: CD45RA-negative fraction. The sequence was obtained from a man aged 18 to 29 in good health. The chain recombines TRBV5-6 with TRBJ2-2, with 8 bases aligning to TRBD2. CDR3 sequence: CASSLYGTSGTGELFF. DNA for the CDR3: TGTGCCAGCAGCTTGTACGGTACTAGCGGAACCGGGGAGCTGTTTTTT. The full variable domain, its missing parts supplied by reference TRBV5-6 and TRBJ2-2, is DAGVTQSPTHLIKTRGQQVTLRCSPKSGHDTVSWYQQALGQGPQFIFQYYEEEERQRGNFPDRFSGHQFPNYSSELNVNALLLGDSALYLCASSLYGTSGTGELFFGEGSRLTVL.